The clone carrying this T cell receptor (beta chain) was seen once. The record originates from a study of technical replicates of blood from a few donors. Assay: immunoSEQ multiplex PCR; the TCRdb copy retains only in-frame clones and omits some. Among tens of thousands of clones listed, about 91% were seen once. The CDR3 has 17 amino acids. Germline lookup yields CDR1 MNHEY and CDR2 SMNVEV (reference sequence). The junction had 8 bases not matched to a gene; V was cut back by 5 bases and J by 1 base. This rearrangement joins TRBV27 to TRBJ2-1; 10 nucleotides align to TRBD2. The clonotype was recovered from a human donor in good health. Sequencing was performed on T cells isolated from PBMCs. This CDR3 reads CASSQTGLASSYNEQFF. Here the CDR3 DNA reads TGTGCCAGCAGTCAGACGGGACTAGCGAGTTCCTACAATGAGCAGTTCTTC.